The T cell receptor beta chain under discussion was sequenced for a study of blood T cells in healthy people across ages. Study findings and constraints: Fewer expanded clones and more diversity marked long-lived versus aged donors.

There are 15 residues in the CDR3. Germline loops: CDR1 MNHEY, CDR2 SVGAGI. V lost 5 bases and J lost 7, with 20 bases in between. Notes on this clonotype: Its target is not known.

Through a sample-barcoded 5' primer and a J-beta primer mix, a second PCR was run for 7 to 11 cycles. Via MiXCR, TCRdb re-called the 5' RACE reads, giving one row per CDR3 protein. The sample gives about 1.8 million distinct CDR3 sequences, 40% to 55% of which show up once; around 2.1% is in the top ten. The chain carries TRBV6-5 and TRBJ2-5; D might be TRBD2 (6 bases). The sample comprised blood. The TCR originated in a woman between 40 and 50 years old in good health. CDR3 sequence (DNA): TGTGCCAGCAGTCCTCGGCCCTCAAACGGGGGGACCCAGTACTTC. As protein: CASSPRPSNGGTQYF.